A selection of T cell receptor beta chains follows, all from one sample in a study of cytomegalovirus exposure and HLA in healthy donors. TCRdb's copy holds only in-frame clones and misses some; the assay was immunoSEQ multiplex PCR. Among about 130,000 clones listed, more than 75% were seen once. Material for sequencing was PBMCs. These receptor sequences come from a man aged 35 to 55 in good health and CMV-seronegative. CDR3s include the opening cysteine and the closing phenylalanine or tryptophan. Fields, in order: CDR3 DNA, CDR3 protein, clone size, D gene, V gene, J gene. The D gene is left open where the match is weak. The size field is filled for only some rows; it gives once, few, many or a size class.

cdr3_nt: TGTGCCAGCAGCCCCGAGGGACAGAACACTGAAGCTTTCTTT
cdr3_aa: CASSPEGQNTEAFF
clone_size: -
d_call: -
v_call: TRBV7-6
j_call: TRBJ1-1

cdr3_nt: TGTGCCAGCAGCGTAGACGGTCTATCCTACGAGCAGTACTTC
cdr3_aa: CASSVDGLSYEQYF
clone_size: -
d_call: -
v_call: TRBV9
j_call: TRBJ2-7

cdr3_nt: TGTGCCAGCAGCCACCCATCGAGGCGGGGGGGCCTTGGAGATACGCAGTATTTT
cdr3_aa: CASSHPSRRGGLGDTQYF
clone_size: few
d_call: TRBD2
v_call: TRBV7-9
j_call: TRBJ2-3

cdr3_nt: TGTGCCAGCAGTTTCAGTTGGAGCGGGGGGTACGAGCAGTACTTC
cdr3_aa: CASSFSWSGGYEQYF
clone_size: -
d_call: TRBD2
v_call: TRBV6-6
j_call: TRBJ2-7

cdr3_nt: TGTGCCAGCAGCCTCGGAGGGATCCTTCACACTGAAGCTTTCTTT
cdr3_aa: CASSLGGILHTEAFF
clone_size: -
d_call: -
v_call: TRBV5-6
j_call: TRBJ1-1

cdr3_nt: TGTGCCAGCAGCTTAAGACAGCCTTCGAACACCGGGGAGCTGTTTTTT
cdr3_aa: CASSLRQPSNTGELFF
clone_size: -
d_call: -
v_call: TRBV7-3
j_call: TRBJ2-2

cdr3_nt: TGTGCCAGTAGTATAGATCGAGGTCTGAAGACTGAAGCTTTCTTT
cdr3_aa: CASSIDRGLKTEAFF
clone_size: -
d_call: -
v_call: TRBV19
j_call: TRBJ1-1

cdr3_nt: TGTGCCAGCTCACCAACAGTATCCATGAACACTGAAGCTTTCTTT
cdr3_aa: CASSPTVSMNTEAFF
clone_size: -
d_call: -
v_call: TRBV18
j_call: TRBJ1-1

cdr3_nt: TGTGCCACCACCCAGACAGGGGTTAACACCGGGGAGCTGTTTTTT
cdr3_aa: CATTQTGVNTGELFF
clone_size: few
d_call: TRBD1
v_call: TRBV15
j_call: TRBJ2-2

cdr3_nt: TGTGCCAGCAACTCCTTCGAAACTAGCGGGATTAATGAGCAGTTCTTC
cdr3_aa: CASNSFETSGINEQFF
clone_size: -
d_call: TRBD2
v_call: TRBV5-4
j_call: TRBJ2-1

cdr3_nt: TGCAGCGTTGCTACGACTAGCGGGGGGGCGGAGACCCAGTACTTC
cdr3_aa: CSVATTSGGAETQYF
clone_size: -
d_call: TRBD2
v_call: TRBV29-1
j_call: TRBJ2-5

cdr3_nt: TGTGCCAGCAGCCCGAGGTTACGGGGGAATGAGCAGTTCTTC
cdr3_aa: CASSPRLRGNEQFF
clone_size: -
d_call: -
v_call: TRBV5-4
j_call: TRBJ2-1

cdr3_nt: TGTGCCAGCAGTTATACAGGGGGCTTCGCTTACGAGCAGTACTTC
cdr3_aa: CASSYTGGFAYEQYF
clone_size: -
d_call: TRBD1
v_call: TRBV6-5
j_call: TRBJ2-7

cdr3_nt: TGTGCCAGCAGGGGACAGGGTAACTACAATGAGCAGTTCTTC
cdr3_aa: CASRGQGNYNEQFF
clone_size: -
d_call: TRBD1
v_call: TRBV7-9
j_call: TRBJ2-1

cdr3_nt: TGTGCCAGTATCGGGACAGGGGACTACGAGCAGTACTTC
cdr3_aa: CASIGTGDYEQYF
clone_size: -
d_call: TRBD1
v_call: TRBV19
j_call: TRBJ2-7

cdr3_nt: TGTGCCAGCAGCTACGTTGGGGCCTCCCTTCGTTCACCCCTCCACTTT
cdr3_aa: CASSYVGASLRSPLHF
clone_size: -
d_call: -
v_call: TRBV5-6
j_call: TRBJ1-6

cdr3_nt: TGCGCCAGCAGCCAGGGACCGGGACAAGCAGCCTACGAGCAGTACTTC
cdr3_aa: CASSQGPGQAAYEQYF
clone_size: -
d_call: -
v_call: TRBV4-1
j_call: TRBJ2-7

cdr3_nt: TGCGCCAGCAGCCAGAGGACAGGTCTGAGCGAGCAGTACTTC
cdr3_aa: CASSQRTGLSEQYF
clone_size: many
d_call: TRBD1
v_call: TRBV4-3
j_call: TRBJ2-7

cdr3_nt: TGCAGCGTACCTATCACTTACTCTGGGGCCAACGTCCTGACTTTC
cdr3_aa: CSVPITYSGANVLTF
clone_size: -
d_call: -
v_call: TRBV29-1
j_call: TRBJ2-6

cdr3_nt: TGTGCCAGCAGTTCCATCCGGACAGGGACTGAAGCTTTCTTT
cdr3_aa: CASSSIRTGTEAFF
clone_size: -
d_call: TRBD1
v_call: TRBV2
j_call: TRBJ1-1

cdr3_nt: TGTGCCAGCAGTTTGGCCGGGGCCTACGAGCAGTACTTC
cdr3_aa: CASSLAGAYEQYF
clone_size: once
d_call: -
v_call: TRBV27
j_call: TRBJ2-7

cdr3_nt: TGCGCCAGCAGCCGATCGGGACAGGCCTCCTATAATTCACCCCTCCACTTT
cdr3_aa: CASSRSGQASYNSPLHF
clone_size: -
d_call: TRBD1
v_call: TRBV4-3
j_call: TRBJ1-6

cdr3_nt: TGTGCCAGCAGTGAGGGGCGGCGTAATGAAAAACTGTTTTTT
cdr3_aa: CASSEGRRNEKLFF
clone_size: -
d_call: -
v_call: TRBV2
j_call: TRBJ1-4

cdr3_nt: TGTGCCAGTAGTATACAGGGGGCGCCGGGTTCTGGAAACACCATATATTTT
cdr3_aa: CASSIQGAPGSGNTIYF
clone_size: -
d_call: TRBD1
v_call: TRBV19
j_call: TRBJ1-3

cdr3_nt: TGTGCCAGCAGCTTACACCAACAGGGGGCCCTGGGGACTGAAGCTTTCTTT
cdr3_aa: CASSLHQQGALGTEAFF
clone_size: -
d_call: TRBD1
v_call: TRBV7-2
j_call: TRBJ1-1

cdr3_nt: TGTGCCAGCACCTCTCAGGGGGTCCTGAACACTGAAGCTTTCTTT
cdr3_aa: CASTSQGVLNTEAFF
clone_size: -
d_call: TRBD1
v_call: TRBV7-2
j_call: TRBJ1-1

cdr3_nt: TGTGCCAGCAGCCAACCCCGGACAGGGTTACCCTACGAGCAGTACTTC
cdr3_aa: CASSQPRTGLPYEQYF
clone_size: -
d_call: TRBD1
v_call: TRBV5-4
j_call: TRBJ2-7

cdr3_nt: TGTGCCAGCAGTCCCTACGTGGGCAGTCAGGGGACTGAAGCTTTCTTT
cdr3_aa: CASSPYVGSQGTEAFF
clone_size: -
d_call: -
v_call: TRBV27
j_call: TRBJ1-1

cdr3_nt: TGTGCCAGCAGCTTAAACAGGGACGGCGAGCAGTACTTC
cdr3_aa: CASSLNRDGEQYF
clone_size: -
d_call: -
v_call: TRBV7-7
j_call: TRBJ2-7

cdr3_nt: TGTGCCAGCAGCCAAGCAGGGTTAGACTCTGGAAACACCATATATTTT
cdr3_aa: CASSQAGLDSGNTIYF
clone_size: -
d_call: -
v_call: TRBV4-2
j_call: TRBJ1-3

cdr3_nt: TGTGCCAGCAGTTACTTTCGGGACAGGGGGGTCTACGAGCAGTACTTC
cdr3_aa: CASSYFRDRGVYEQYF
clone_size: -
d_call: TRBD1
v_call: TRBV6-5
j_call: TRBJ2-7